These T cell receptor beta chains were read from a single sample in a study of T cell responses to AZD1222 COVID-19 vaccine. Only in-frame clones appear in the TCRdb table, and some are missing; sequencing was by immunoSEQ multiplex PCR. The table has more than 95,000 clones, about 87% seen once. The sample here was peripheral blood, taken on day 0 of AZD1222 vaccination. The receptor source for this set is an adult in good health. Each CDR3 is given with its conserved first and last residue. Fields, in order: J gene, V gene, clone size, D gene, CDR3 DNA, CDR3 protein. The D gene is left open where the match is weak. Rows give clone size only sometimes, using once, few, many, or a class for an expanded clone.

>TRBJ2-7|TRBV24-1|NA|NA
TGTGCCACCAGTGATGATTCCCGGAGCTACGAGCAGTACTTC
CATSDDSRSYEQYF
>TRBJ1-4|TRBV29-1|NA|TRBD1
TGCAGCGCGGAACGACAGGGGTACGAAAAACTGTTTTTT
CSAERQGYEKLFF
>TRBJ2-7|TRBV6-1|NA|TRBD1
TGTGCCAGCAGTGAGGGGACAGGACTCTACGAGCAGTACTTC
CASSEGTGLYEQYF
>TRBJ1-1|TRBV18|NA|TRBD1
TGTGCCAGCTCAGAGACAGGGGTAGCGAACACTGAAGCTTTCTTT
CASSETGVANTEAFF
>TRBJ1-1|TRBV7-2|NA|NA
TGTGCCAGCAGCTTAACGGCAGCCACTGAAGCTTTCTTT
CASSLTAATEAFF
>TRBJ2-7|TRBV7-2|NA|NA
TGTGCCAGCAGCCCGGGATACAGGGAAGGCTACGAGCAGTACTTC
CASSPGYREGYEQYF
>TRBJ2-7|TRBV6-2/TRBV6-3|NA|NA
TGTGCCAGCAGTTATTTTCGGGGGTACTACGAGCAGTACTTC
CASSYFRGYYEQYF
>TRBJ2-3|TRBV4-3|NA|NA
TGCGCCAGCAGTCCCTTTGGGCCCGATACGCAGTATTTT
CASSPFGPDTQYF
>TRBJ1-1|TRBV4-2|NA|NA
TGTGCCAGCAGCCAAGAGGGGGCAGGCCTCGTAGATGTAGCTTTCTTT
CASSQEGAGLVDVAFF
>TRBJ2-3|TRBV19|NA|NA
TGTGCCAGTAGTATAGCGGCGGGTACTAGCACAGATACGCAGTATTTT
CASSIAAGTSTDTQYF
>TRBJ2-3|TRBV7-8|NA|NA
TGTGCCAGCAGCTCACTCGGTGTAAGGGGTTGGGCTACGCAGTATTTT
CASSSLGVRGWATQYF
>TRBJ2-1|TRBV18|few|TRBD2
TGTGCCAGCTCACCACTAGCGGGAGGCCGTCGTAGCAATGAGCAGTTCTTC
CASSPLAGGRRSNEQFF
>TRBJ1-2|TRBV7-9|once|NA
TGTGCCAGCAGCAACCCCGCGGAGAGGGGTAACTATGGCTACACCTTC
CASSNPAERGNYGYTF
>TRBJ1-2|TRBV24-1|NA|TRBD1
TGTGCCACCAGTGAAAGGGACAGGGAAAGCTACACCTTC
CATSERDRESYTF
>TRBJ1-5|TRBV19|NA|NA
TGTGCCAGTAGGGATATACGGGGGGCGCGTGAGCCCCAGCATTTT
CASRDIRGAREPQHF
>TRBJ2-1|TRBV5-1|NA|NA
TGCGCCAGCAGCTTGGGACAGTTCTATGAGCAGTTCTTC
CASSLGQFYEQFF
>TRBJ2-7|TRBV2|NA|NA
TGTGCCAGCACCAGGGACCCCTACGAGCAGTACTTC
CASTRDPYEQYF
>TRBJ1-6|TRBV7-8|NA|NA
TGTGCCAGCAGCGCCCCGGGGGATTCACCCCTCCACTTT
CASSAPGDSPLHF
>TRBJ1-2|TRBV3-1/TRBV3-2|NA|TRBD1
TGTGCCAGCAGCCCGGACAGGGACTATGGCTACACCTTC
CASSPDRDYGYTF
>TRBJ2-7|TRBV6-4|NA|NA
TGTGCCAGCAGTGACGACGGGTCGGGCGAGCAGTACTTC
CASSDDGSGEQYF
>TRBJ2-2|TRBV28|NA|NA
TGTGCCAGCATAAGATCCGGGGAGCTGTTTTTT
CASIRSGELFF
>TRBJ1-2|TRBV6-2/TRBV6-3|NA|NA
TGTGCCAGCAGTCGCGGGACGCCCGTCTATGGCTACACCTTC
CASSRGTPVYGYTF
>TRBJ2-7|TRBV6-4|NA|TRBD1
TGTGCCAGCAGTGACTTTCAGGTCGGGACAGGGCACTACGAGCAGTACTTC
CASSDFQVGTGHYEQYF
>TRBJ2-5|TRBV12-5|NA|NA
TGTGCTAGTGGTTTGGAGGAACAGACCCAGTACTTC
CASGLEEQTQYF
>TRBJ1-1|TRBV11-3|few|NA
TGTGCCAGCAGCTTCGTGAACACTGAAGCTTTCTTT
CASSFVNTEAFF
>TRBJ2-3|TRBV9|NA|NA
TGTGCCAGCAGCGCAATACATGGGTCAGATACGCAGTATTTT
CASSAIHGSDTQYF
>TRBJ1-5|TRBV12-5|NA|TRBD1
TGTGCTAGTGGTTTCGGACAGGGAGGCAATCAGCCCCAGCATTTT
CASGFGQGGNQPQHF
>TRBJ2-5|TRBV7-2|NA|NA
TGTGCCAGCAGCTTATGGAGCAGGACACAAGAGACCCAGTACTTC
CASSLWSRTQETQYF
>TRBJ1-2|TRBV11-2|NA|TRBD1
TGTGCCAGCAGTTCCGGGACAGACTATGGCTACACCTTC
CASSSGTDYGYTF
>TRBJ1-1|TRBV4-1|NA|NA
TGCGCCAGCAGGTCGACAGCGAACACTGAAGCTTTCTTT
CASRSTANTEAFF
>TRBJ2-5|TRBV9|NA|NA
TGTGCCAGCAGCGTAGAAGGGGCGCTGGAGACCCAGTACTTC
CASSVEGALETQYF
>TRBJ2-2|TRBV27|NA|TRBD2
TGTGCCAGCAGTCCCCGACTAGCGGCGAACACCGGGGAGCTGTTTTTT
CASSPRLAANTGELFF
>TRBJ2-1|TRBV5-6|NA|TRBD2
TGTGCCAGCAGCTTAACTAGCGGGGGGCCAGATGAGCAGTTCTTC
CASSLTSGGPDEQFF
>TRBJ1-3|TRBV2|NA|NA
TGTGCCAGCATCCCAACCGTCGGGCCTGCCTTTGGAAACACCATATATTTT
CASIPTVGPAFGNTIYF
>TRBJ2-5|TRBV11-2|NA|NA
TGTGCCAGCAGCTTAGTTGGCGGGGCTCTTCGGGAGACCCAGTACTTC
CASSLVGGALRETQYF
>TRBJ2-7|TRBV19|few|NA
TGTGCCACCGCGGGCGGATCCTACGAGCAGTACTTC
CATAGGSYEQYF
>TRBJ2-1|TRBV9|NA|NA
TGTGCCAGCAGCGCTTCTAGCACGTCGATCAATGAGCAGTTCTTC
CASSASSTSINEQFF